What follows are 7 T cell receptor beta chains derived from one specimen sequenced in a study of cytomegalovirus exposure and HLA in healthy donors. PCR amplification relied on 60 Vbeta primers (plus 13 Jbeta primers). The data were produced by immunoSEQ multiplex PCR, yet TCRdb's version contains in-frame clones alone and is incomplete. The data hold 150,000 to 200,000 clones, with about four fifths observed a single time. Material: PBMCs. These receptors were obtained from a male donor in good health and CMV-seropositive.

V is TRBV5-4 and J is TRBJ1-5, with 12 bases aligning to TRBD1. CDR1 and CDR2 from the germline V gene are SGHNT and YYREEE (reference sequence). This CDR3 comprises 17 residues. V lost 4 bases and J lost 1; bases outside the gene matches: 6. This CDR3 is CASSQTGQGASNQPQHF. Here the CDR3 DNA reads TGTGCCAGCAGCCAAACGGGACAGGGGGCAAGCAATCAGCCCCAGCATTTT.

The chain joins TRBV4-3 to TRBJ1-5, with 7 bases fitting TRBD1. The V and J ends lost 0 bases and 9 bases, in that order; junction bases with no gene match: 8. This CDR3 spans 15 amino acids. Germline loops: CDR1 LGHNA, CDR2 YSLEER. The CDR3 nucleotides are TGCGCCAGCAGCCAAGAAGGGGGCAGGGACGTGCCCCAGCATTTT. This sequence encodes CASSQEGGRDVPQHF.

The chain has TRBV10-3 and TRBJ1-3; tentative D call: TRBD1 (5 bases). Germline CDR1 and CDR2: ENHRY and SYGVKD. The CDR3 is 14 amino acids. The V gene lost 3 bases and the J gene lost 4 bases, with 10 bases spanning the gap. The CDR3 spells CAISDGTEGNTIYF. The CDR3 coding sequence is TGTGCCATCAGTGACGGGACTGAAGGAAACACCATATATTTT.

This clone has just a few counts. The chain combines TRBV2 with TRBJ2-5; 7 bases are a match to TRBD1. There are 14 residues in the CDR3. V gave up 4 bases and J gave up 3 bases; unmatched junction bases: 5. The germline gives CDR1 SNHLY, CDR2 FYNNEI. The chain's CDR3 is CASSASTGKETQYF. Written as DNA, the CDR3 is TGTGCCAGCAGTGCATCGACAGGGAAAGAGACCCAGTACTTC.

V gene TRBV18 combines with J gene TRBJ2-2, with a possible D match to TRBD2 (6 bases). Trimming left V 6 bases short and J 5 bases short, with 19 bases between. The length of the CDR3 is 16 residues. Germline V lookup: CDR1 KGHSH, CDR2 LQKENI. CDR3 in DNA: TGTGCCAGCTCCCCCAACCCAGGGACTTCTACCGGGGAGCTGTTTTTT. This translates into CASSPNPGTSTGELFF.

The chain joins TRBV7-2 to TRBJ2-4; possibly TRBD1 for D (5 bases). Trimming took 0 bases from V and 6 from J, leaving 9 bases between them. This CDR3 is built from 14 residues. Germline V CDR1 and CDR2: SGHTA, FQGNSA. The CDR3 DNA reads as TGTGCCAGCAGCTTAGCGTCCCAGGGAAACATTCAGTACTTC. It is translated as CASSLASQGNIQYF.

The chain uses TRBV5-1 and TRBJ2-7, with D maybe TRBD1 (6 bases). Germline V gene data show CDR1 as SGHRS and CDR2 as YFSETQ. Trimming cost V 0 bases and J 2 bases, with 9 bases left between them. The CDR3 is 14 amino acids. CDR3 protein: CASSLGTVAYEQYF. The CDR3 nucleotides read TGCGCCAGCAGCTTGGGGACAGTAGCCTACGAGCAGTACTTC.